The 25 T cell receptor beta chains in this list originate from one sample, sequenced in a study of beta chain features in type 1 diabetes (dated by TCRdb to 2016 to 2019). Overall study outcomes, separate from this receptor: Type 1 diabetes patients showed a moderate but significant shortening of TCRB CDR3 length in all four CD4+ subsets.

The library was obtained by the immunoSEQ multiplex PCR assay. The High Capacity cDNA Reverse Transcription Kit was used to reverse transcribe all of the isolated RNA, meaning that expressed TCRB transcripts were what got sequenced. The table was pulled from immuneACCESS by TCRdb, which kept in-frame rearrangements only. Such tables lose some clones; where checked, under half of the loss comes from unresolved V genes, and the rest has no known cause. Recorded for this sample are some 360,000 clones; around 10% of them occurred a single time. About 0.64% of the sample goes to the ten largest clones. The antigens for these receptors are not known. Sequencing was carried out using central memory CD4+ T cells from blood. The receptors stem from a man between 25 and 39 years old with type 1 diabetes.

The sample holds a few counts of this clone. V gene TRBV4-3 combines with J gene TRBJ2-5, with D possibly matching TRBD2 (6 bases). V lost 0 bases and J lost 0, with 14 bases in between. CDR3 length equals 17 residues. Germline lookup yields CDR1 LGHNA and CDR2 YSLEER. For the CDR3, the DNA is TGCGCCAGCAGCCAAGAGGGGGGACGGGCATACCAAGAGACCCAGTACTTC. It encodes CASSQEGGRAYQETQYF.

The chain links TRBV29-1 to TRBJ1-1; maybe TRBD1 (5 bases). Trimming removed 2 bases from V and 1 base from J, with 11 bases in between. The CDR3 covers 14 residues. Germline CDR1 reads SQVTM; CDR2 reads ANQGSEA. CDR3 coding DNA: TGCAGCGTTGAAAGACAGTTAAGGAACACTGAAGCTTTCTTT. The encoded protein is CSVERQLRNTEAFF.

This clone was seen a few times. The rearrangement uses TRBV7-3 and TRBJ2-1; D perhaps matches TRBD2 (7 bases). The ends were cut back, 2 bases at V and 6 bases at J, with 17 bases in the middle. The CDR3 is made up of 16 amino acids. Germline lookup yields CDR1 SGHTA and CDR2 FQGTGA. CDR3 DNA: TGTGCCAGCAGCTTAGCTCCTAGGGGAGGGGGCAATGAGCAGTTCTTC. Protein sequence: CASSLAPRGGGNEQFF.

The table lists this clone with a few counts. The V gene is TRBV10-2, the J gene TRBJ1-4; D remains ambiguous. The germline V and J ends were trimmed by 6 bases and 3 bases, with 5 bases remaining between them. CDR3 length: 12 residues. Germline CDR1 is WSHSY and CDR2 is SAAADI. The CDR3 reads CASRQPNEKLFF. CDR3 sequence (DNA): TGCGCCAGCAGACAACCTAATGAAAAACTGTTTTTT.

This clone was observed a handful of times. This chain links TRBV5-1 with TRBJ2-5; 12 bases agree with TRBD2. Germline CDR1 reads SGHRS; CDR2 reads YFSETQ. The CDR3 contains 18 residues. With 4 bases clipped from V and 1 base from J, the junction kept 11 bases outside the gene matches. The CDR3, as DNA: TGCGCCAGCAGCGATCCGGGACTAGCGGGCCCGACCCAAGAGACCCAGTACTTC. Encoded protein: CASSDPGLAGPTQETQYF.

The V gene is TRBV27, the J gene TRBJ2-3; 8 bases are a match to TRBD2. From germline, CDR1 is MNHEY and CDR2 SMNVEV (reference sequence). The CDR3 extends over 14 amino acids. The V segment lost 4 bases and the J segment 5 bases; nucleotides outside the gene matches: 5. Here the CDR3 reads CASSYMTSEDTQYF. The CDR3 DNA sequence: TGTGCCAGCAGTTACATGACTAGCGAAGATACGCAGTATTTT.

The V and J genes are TRBV30 and TRBJ2-4; no reliable D call. The CDR3 runs to 14 residues. Trimming left V 5 bases short and J 3 bases short, with 14 bases between. Looked up from germline, CDR1 is GTSNPN and CDR2 is SVGIG (reference sequence). The chain's CDR3 is CAWEMTVHKNIQYF. The CDR3 DNA is TGTGCCTGGGAAATGACGGTCCACAAAAACATTCAGTACTTC.

This clone was observed a handful of times. A single base separates this from a much larger clone, so it may be a read error. Other DNA sequences of this sample code for an identical CDR3. The chain links TRBV5-1 to TRBJ1-5; 9 bases align to TRBD1. CDR1 SGHRS and CDR2 YFSETQ come from the germline V gene. Trimming removed 4 bases from V and 4 bases from J; junction bases left unmatched: 3. This CDR3 is built from 14 residues. The CDR3 DNA reads TGCGCCAGCAGCCCCGGGACAGGGAATCAGCCCCAGCATTTT. Amino acids: CASSPGTGNQPQHF.

The chain couples TRBV6-7 to TRBJ2-7; TRBD2 matches at 10 bases. TRBV6-7 belongs to the ORF category, with a function that is uncertain. V lost 7 bases to trimming and J lost 3 bases; unmatched junction nucleotides: 9. The CDR3 runs to 15 residues. The CDR3 sequence: CASTRLAGLVYEQYF. The DNA of the CDR3 is TGTGCCAGCACCAGACTAGCGGGCCTAGTCTACGAGCAGTACTTC.

This clone was seen only a few times. The rearrangement links TRBV10-3 to TRBJ1-2; D may be TRBD1 (5 bases). CDR3 size: 12 residues. Germline CDR1 is ENHRY and CDR2 is SYGVKD. The V and J ends lost 2 bases and 8 bases respectively, with 9 bases between them. The CDR3 DNA is TGTGCCATCAGTGAGCAGGGAGCGGGCTACACCTTC. It translates to CAISEQGAGYTF.

The rearrangement joins TRBV6-5 to TRBJ2-5, with 8 bases matching TRBD1. Germline CDR1 is MNHEY and CDR2 is SVGAGI. The ends lost 7 bases at V and 5 bases at J; junction bases unmatched: 6. CDR3 length: 13 residues. The CDR3 loop reads CASTRTGRETQYF. Written as DNA, the CDR3 is TGTGCCAGCACCCGGACAGGGCGGGAGACCCAGTACTTC.

This chain links TRBV5-4 with TRBJ2-4; 10 nucleotides match TRBD1. The V segment lost 3 bases and the J segment 7 bases; nucleotides outside the gene matches: 10. The CDR3 is made up of 16 amino acids. CDR1 and CDR2 (germline): SGHNT, YYREEE (reference sequence). CDR3 sequence reads: CASSWGDRGEGNIQYF. CDR3 coding DNA: TGTGCCAGCAGCTGGGGGGACAGGGGAGAAGGGAACATTCAGTACTTC. Combining the CDR3 with reference TRBV5-4 and TRBJ2-4 gives the whole variable domain ETGVTQSPTHLIKTRGQQVTLRCSSQSGHNTVSWYQQALGQGPQFIFQYYREEENGRGNFPPRFSGLQFPNYSSELNVNALELDDSALYLCASSWGDRGEGNIQYFGAGTRLSVL.

The chain carries TRBV5-1 and TRBJ2-5; 12 nucleotides match TRBD2. In germline, CDR1 is SGHRS, CDR2 YFSETQ. Trimming removed 6 bases from V and 5 bases from J; junction bases left unmatched: 8. The CDR3 is made up of 15 amino acids. The chain's CDR3 is CASKPTSGSYETQYF. The CDR3 DNA follows: TGCGCCAGCAAGCCGACTAGCGGGAGTTATGAGACCCAGTACTTC.

The V and J genes are TRBV9 and TRBJ2-5; TRBD1 might be the D (5 bases). The V gene's germline CDR1 is SGDLS and CDR2 YYNGEE. This CDR3 is 13 amino acids long. V shed 2 bases and J shed 3 bases, with 8 bases lying between them. The CDR3 DNA sequence: TGTGCCAGCAGCGTCAGGGAAGAAGAGACCCAGTACTTC. It translates to CASSVREEETQYF.

This clone appeared a few times. The V and J genes are TRBV6-6 and TRBJ2-7; no clear D gene. This CDR3 has 14 residues. The V end was cut by 4 bases, the J end by 0 bases, with 10 bases between. Germline CDR1 MNHNY, CDR2 SVGAGI (reference sequence). In DNA form, the CDR3 reads TGTGCCAGCAGTTCCCCAGTGGACTCCTACGAGCAGTACTTC. It is translated as CASSSPVDSYEQYF.

The CDR3 region is CAWRLPGLGAYEQYF. CDR3 in DNA: TGTGCCTGGAGACTTCCGGGGCTAGGAGCCTACGAGCAGTACTTC. The chain is built from TRBV30 and TRBJ2-7; D is tentatively TRBD1 or TRBD2 (5 bases each). The V and J ends lost 3 bases and 2 bases respectively, with 17 bases between them. This CDR3 comprises 15 residues. From germline, CDR1 is GTSNPN and CDR2 SVGIG (reference sequence).

The V and J genes are TRBV23-1 and TRBJ2-2; D is unresolved. TRBV23-1 is assigned to the ORF class and has an uncertain function. The CDR3 extends over 16 amino acids. Trimming left V 0 bases short and J 3 bases short, with 11 bases between. For the CDR3, the DNA is TGCGCCAGCAGTCAATCGATGGCAGTTGACACCGGGGAGCTGTTTTTT. Protein product: CASSQSMAVDTGELFF.

This chain joins TRBV7-8 and TRBJ2-4; 7 nucleotides agree with TRBD1. This CDR3 region has 16 residues. Germline V gene data show CDR1 as SGHVS and CDR2 as FQNEAQ. V lost 6 bases, J lost 0 bases, and 8 bases stayed unmatched. CDR3 sequence reads: CASREGTALAKNIQYF. CDR3 DNA: TGTGCCAGCAGAGAAGGGACAGCACTAGCCAAAAACATTCAGTACTTC.

The CDR3 spells CASSHGLVGINEQFF. The DNA for the CDR3 is TGCGCCAGCAGCCACGGACTAGTAGGTATTAATGAGCAGTTCTTC. V usage is TRBV4-1 and J usage is TRBJ2-1; 7 nucleotides agree with TRBD2. V was clipped by 3 bases and J by 7 bases; unmatched bases: 9. This CDR3 spans 15 amino acids. Germline V CDR1 and CDR2: MGHRA, YSYEKL.

This clone came up many times. V is TRBV19 and J is TRBJ2-1, with 8 positions matching TRBD1. The germline gives CDR1 LNHDA, CDR2 SQIVND (reference sequence). Trimming at V came to 9 bases and at J to 4 bases, leaving 29 bases not matched to a gene. The CDR3 extends over 21 amino acids. CDR3 protein: CASYTRGQEALLAFEYNEQFF. The CDR3 DNA sequence: TGTGCCAGCTATACTCGGGGACAGGAGGCTCTTCTAGCGTTCGAATACAATGAGCAGTTCTTC.

This clone was observed a few times. The chain has TRBV21-1 and TRBJ1-1; the table's D call of TRBD1 was not tested on the DNA. TRBV21-1 is a known pseudogene. This CDR3 is built from 18 residues. CDR3 coding DNA: TGTGCCAGCAGCAGGAAGACAGGGGGCGAGAGAGTGAACACTGAAGCTTTCTTT. Translated, it gives CASSRKTGGERVNTEAFF.

This clone was counted a few times. This chain joins TRBV5-1 and TRBJ2-5; D call uncertain. The CDR3 is 12 residues long. Trimming shortened V by 5 bases and J by 3 bases, and 8 bases separated the two germline ends. Germline V gene lookup returns CDR1 SGHRS and CDR2 YFSETQ. CDR3 bases: TGCGCCAGCAGTTCCTCCGAAGAGACCCAGTACTTC. It specifies CASSSSEETQYF. Using reference TRBV5-1 and TRBJ2-5 for the parts outside the CDR3, the full variable domain is KAGVTQTPRYLIKTRGQQVTLSCSPISGHRSVSWYQQTPGQGLQFLFEYFSETQRNKGNFPGRFSGRQFSNSRSEMNVSTLELGDSALYLCASSSSEETQYFGPGTRLLVL.

This clone has a count of ten or more. This sequence joins TRBV29-1 and TRBJ2-5; D not resolved. The length of the CDR3 is 14 residues. Germline V gene data show CDR1 as SQVTM and CDR2 as ANQGSEA. V lost 1 base, J lost 2 bases, and 11 bases lay in between. In nucleotides, the CDR3 is TGCAGCGTTGAAGGTGTAGGGTCACAAGAGACCCAGTACTTC. Residues: CSVEGVGSQETQYF.

This clone was recorded a few times. At one boundary the junction diverges from the germline segment, which might be a read error. This chain uses TRBV28 with TRBJ2-1; TRBD2 aligns across 8 bases. Looked up from germline, CDR1 is MDHEN and CDR2 is SYDVKM. The CDR3 runs 15 residues. For the CDR3, the DNA is TGTGCCAGCGGTTTTAGCGGGGCCTTCTACAATGAGCAGTTCTTC. Protein: CASGFSGAFYNEQFF.

The chain employs TRBV27 and TRBJ2-6; D uncertain. CDR3 length equals 13 residues. The V end was cut by 5 bases, the J end by 4 bases, with 6 bases between. Germline CDR1 MNHEY, CDR2 SMNVEV (reference sequence). CDR3 amino acids: CASSPIGANVLTF. In DNA, the CDR3 is TGTGCCAGCAGTCCAATAGGGGCCAACGTCCTGACTTTC.